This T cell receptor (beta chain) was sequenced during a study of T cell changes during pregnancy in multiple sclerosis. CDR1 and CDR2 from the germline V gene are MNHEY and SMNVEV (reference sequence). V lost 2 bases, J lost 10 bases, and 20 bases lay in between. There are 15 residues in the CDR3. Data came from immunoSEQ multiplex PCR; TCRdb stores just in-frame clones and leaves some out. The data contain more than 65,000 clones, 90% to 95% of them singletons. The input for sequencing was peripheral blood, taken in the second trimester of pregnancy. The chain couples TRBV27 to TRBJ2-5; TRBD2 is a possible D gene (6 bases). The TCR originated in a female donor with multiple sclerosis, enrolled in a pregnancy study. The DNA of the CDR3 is TGTGCCAGCAGTTTAGGCGGGACTCCCCTGATGGGCCAGTACTTC. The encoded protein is CASSLGGTPLMGQYF.